The source of this TCR beta chain is a study of graft-versus-host responses after intestinal transplantation. Losses at the gene ends were 2 bases for V and 2 bases for J; bases not matched to a gene: 4. There are 15 residues in the CDR3. CDR1 and CDR2 (germline): PRHDT, FYEKMQ (reference sequence). As for this clone: The antigen is unknown.

Assay used: immunoSEQ multiplex PCR; TCRdb lists only in-frame clones, some missing. Among more than 70,000 clones listed, approximately 87% were seen once. The sample was unstimulated CD4+ T cells sorted from spleen or lymph node cells, taken before intestinal transplant. This clonotype originated in a human donor who received an intestinal transplant. The chain employs TRBV13 and TRBJ1-1, with TRBD1 matching over 8 bases. Written as DNA, the CDR3 is TGTGCCAGCAGCTTATGGACAGGGATCAACACTGAAGCTTTCTTT. As protein: CASSLWTGINTEAFF.